This TCR beta chain was sequenced in a study of OX40 agonist ivuxolimab in advanced cancers. This clone was observed a single time. Germline loops: CDR1 SGHNT, CDR2 YYREEE (reference sequence). The CDR3 is 14 amino acids. V was pared by 7 bases and J by 3 bases, with 16 bases between. The method was immunoSEQ multiplex PCR; TCRdb's version includes in-frame clones alone and lacks a portion of them. This sample yields some 23,000 clones, of which more than 75% are seen a single time; roughly 50% belongs to the top ten. This material consisted of CD4+ or CD8+ T cells sorted from blood, taken in a trial of the OX40 agonist ivuxolimab. The clonotype comes from an adult with an advanced solid tumor such as melanoma, head and neck, liver or kidney cancer. The chain carries TRBV5-4 and TRBJ1-1; D uncertain. The CDR3 region has the DNA TGTGCCAGCGGGTTTCGTCCTGTAGACACTGAAGCTTTCTTT. Translation gives CASGFRPVDTEAFF.